The 17 T cell receptor beta chains given below trace back to one sample, sequenced in a study of regulatory T cells in long-lasting Graves disease. Stated time point: newly diagnosed GD, antithyroid drugs for less than 3 months. The TCR library was made from RNA that had been extracted from PBMCs in TRIzol. Libraries of TCR beta came from iRepertoire HTBI primers plus Arm-PCR of CDR3 regions. TCRdb passed the multiplex PCR reads through MiXCR, listing each CDR3 protein once. The sample comprises 400,000 to 550,000 distinct CDR3 sequences, around 17% of which are singletons, and around 10% rests with the top ten. The same sample was also used in a study of T cells in Graves' hyperthyroidism and ophthalmopathy.

The sample in question was peripheral blood mononuclear cells (PBMCs), obtained at new diagnosis, from a patient treated with antithyroid drugs. The receptors come from a woman aged 25 to 39 with Graves disease.

This clonotype was recorded many times. The chain is built from TRBV5-5 and TRBJ2-3; 8 bases are a match to TRBD2. This CDR3 is built from 14 residues. Trimming cost V 6 bases and J 2 bases; bases outside gene matches: 5. Germline CDR1 is SGHKS and CDR2 is YYEKEE (reference sequence). CDR3 nucleotide sequence: TGTGCCAGCATAGCGGGACTGTTCACAGATACGCAGTATTTT. It translates to CASIAGLFTDTQYF. Drawing the rest from reference TRBV5-5 and TRBJ2-3, the complete variable domain is DAGVTQSPTHLIKTRGQQVTLRCSPISGHKSVSWYQQVLGQGPQFIFQYYEKEERGRGNFPDRFSARQFPNYSSELNVNALLLGDSALYLCASIAGLFTDTQYFGPGTRLTVL.

This clonotype turned up a few times. The chain recombines TRBV6-2 or TRBV6-3 with TRBJ2-5, with TRBD2 matching over 9 bases. The CDR3 has 18 amino acids. The germline V gene encodes CDR1 MNHEY and CDR2 SVGEGT. V was pared by 0 bases and J by 5 bases, with 13 bases of the junction left unmatched. The CDR3 region is CASSYSKSGGRAGETQYF. The CDR3 nucleotides read TGTGCCAGCAGTTACTCGAAATCTGGCGGGAGGGCCGGGGAGACCCAGTACTTC.

This clonotype was seen many times. J is TRBJ2-5 and V is TRBV15; D possibly uses TRBD1 or TRBD2 (6 bases each). The CDR3 extends over 15 amino acids. Trimming removed 8 bases at V and 2 bases at J, with 18 bases between. CDR1 and CDR2 from the germline V gene are LNHNV and YYDKDF (reference sequence). CDR3 DNA: TGTGCCACCCTCAAGGGGGGACAAACTCAAGAGACCCAGTACTTC. Translation: CATLKGGQTQETQYF.

This clonotype was recorded at least ten times. V gene TRBV4-2 combines with J gene TRBJ1-1; D gene unclear. This CDR3 spans 19 amino acids. The germline V and J ends were trimmed by 2 bases and 3 bases, with 25 bases remaining between them. Per germline, CDR1 LGHNA and CDR2 YNFKEQ. The DNA for the CDR3 is TGTGCCAGCAGCCAAAGTGCCGGATTCCTATTCGAGCAGGACACTGAAGCTTTCTTT. Encoded protein: CASSQSAGFLFEQDTEAFF.

Ten or more counts support this clonotype. The chain has TRBV7-9 and TRBJ2-7, with 7 bases identical to TRBD1. CDR3 size: 11 residues. V lost 9 bases and J lost 2; bases outside the gene matches: 1. The V gene's germline CDR1 is SEHNR and CDR2 FQNEAQ (reference sequence). CDR3 region: CASRGPYEQYF. CDR3 nucleotide sequence: TGTGCCAGTAGGGGGCCCTACGAGCAGTACTTC.

This clonotype was seen at least ten times. The chain couples TRBV5-1 to TRBJ2-1; D gene uncertain. The V end lost 1 base, the J end lost 5 bases, and 13 bases lay between the germline ends. The CDR3 is 15 residues long. Germline CDR1 is SGHRS and CDR2 is YFSETQ. The chain's CDR3 is CASSLMAGPNNEQFF. CDR3 coding DNA: TGCGCCAGCAGCTTGATGGCAGGACCTAACAATGAGCAGTTCTTC.

This clonotype was seen repeatedly, ten times or more. The gene calls are TRBV11-2 and TRBJ2-5; 10 nucleotides align to TRBD2. The CDR3 spans 18 residues. The V gene end was trimmed by 3 bases and the J gene end by 5 bases; junction bases not matched to a gene: 15. CDR1 is SGHAT and CDR2 is FQNNGV in the germline V gene. CDR3 region: CASSLGTRSGRTQETQYF. In DNA form, the CDR3 reads TGTGCCAGCAGCTTGGGGACCCGTAGCGGGAGGACTCAGGAGACCCAGTACTTC.

The chain links TRBV6-1 to TRBJ2-3; 8 bases match TRBD1. The length of the CDR3 is 14 residues. J was trimmed by 1 base and V by 11 bases; bases with no gene match: 8. CDR1 is MNHNS, CDR2 SASEGT, per germline. The CDR3 DNA follows: TGTGCCCTTGGGGCAGGGGGCGGCACAGATACGCAGTATTTT. Encoded protein: CALGAGGGTDTQYF.

This clonotype was seen a few times. The gene calls are TRBV30 and TRBJ2-2; TRBD1 or TRBD2 may be the D gene (5 bases each). CDR1 and CDR2 from the germline V gene are GTSNPN and SVGIG (reference sequence). The CDR3 extends over 16 amino acids. The CDR3 protein is CARGDGYSPNTGELFF. DNA for the CDR3: TGTGCTAGAGGGGACGGCTACTCTCCGAACACCGGGGAGCTGTTTTTT.

V and J are TRBV27 and TRBJ2-1; D may be TRBD1 or TRBD2 (5 bases each). Germline V gene lookup returns CDR1 MNHEY and CDR2 SMNVEV (reference sequence). This CDR3 is built from 13 residues. The V and J ends lost 6 bases and 2 bases respectively, with 8 bases between them. CDR3 region: CASRVGPYNEQFF. DNA for the CDR3: TGTGCCAGCAGGGTGGGACCCTACAATGAGCAGTTCTTC.

The chain has TRBV28 and TRBJ2-3, with TRBD2 matching 7 bases. There are 13 residues in the CDR3. Germline V CDR1 and CDR2: MDHEN, SYDVKM. Germline trimming cut 2 bases from V and 10 bases from J; bases unmatched to any gene: 6. CDR3 DNA sequence: TGTGCCAGCAGTTTAATGCTCCTAGCGGCGCAGTATTTT. The encoded protein is CASSLMLLAAQYF.

Ten or more counts support this clonotype. One end of the junction does not line up with germline, which may come from a read error. This rearrangement joins TRBV6-5 to TRBJ2-7; 7 nucleotides line up with TRBD1. This CDR3 is built from 12 residues. The V gene's germline CDR1 is MNHEY and CDR2 SVGAGI. In nucleotides, the CDR3 is TGTGCCAGCAGTTTAACCAGGGACAGAGCTCAATTC. This encodes CASSLTRDRAQF.

This clonotype has at least ten counts. This chain links TRBV5-6 with TRBJ2-7; D could derive from TRBD1 or TRBD2 (5 bases each). The CDR3 contains 14 residues. Germline CDR1 is SGHDT and CDR2 is YYEEEE. V was clipped by 1 base and J by 5 bases, with 13 bases between them. CDR3 amino acids: CASSLKGRYDEQYF. In nucleotides, the CDR3 is TGTGCCAGCAGCTTGAAGGGACGGTATGACGAGCAGTACTTC. Looking up the rest from reference TRBV5-6 and TRBJ2-7 gives the full variable domain: DAGVTQSPTHLIKTRGQQVTLRCSPKSGHDTVSWYQQALGQGPQFIFQYYEEEERQRGNFPDRFSGHQFPNYSSELNVNALLLGDSALYLCASSLKGRYDEQYFGPGTRLTVT.

This clonotype was picked up many times. The chain couples TRBV6-1 to TRBJ2-1, with a possible D match to TRBD1 (6 bases). The V and J ends lost 5 bases and 3 bases respectively, with 17 bases between them. Per germline, CDR1 MNHNS and CDR2 SASEGT. The CDR3 covers 16 residues. Here the CDR3 DNA reads TGTGCCAGCAGTCACCACCGGGACACCCTCTACAATGAGCAGTTCTTC. It yields the protein CASSHHRDTLYNEQFF.

This clonotype was counted many times. The genes are TRBV12-3 or TRBV12-4 and TRBJ1-5; D is undetermined. This CDR3 region has 14 residues. Deletions cut 5 bases from V and 5 bases from J, with 13 bases between. The CDR3 protein is CASSPHGVDQPQHF. CDR3 DNA: TGTGCCAGCAGTCCCCACGGGGTTGATCAGCCCCAGCATTTT.

The table lists this clonotype with many counts. The V call is TRBV5-5, the J call TRBJ2-1; 9 positions agree with TRBD2. Looked up from germline, CDR1 is SGHKS and CDR2 is YYEKEE (reference sequence). Trimming cost V 1 base and J 8 bases; bases outside gene matches: 4. The length of the CDR3 is 14 residues. CDR3 DNA: TGTGCCAGCAGCTTGCCTAGCGGGATTTATGAGCAGTTCTTC. It yields the protein CASSLPSGIYEQFF.

This clonotype was counted ten times or more. V gene TRBV20-1 combines with J gene TRBJ2-5, with D tentatively TRBD1 or TRBD2 (5 bases each). The CDR3 contains 13 residues. The germline V gene encodes CDR1 DFQATT and CDR2 SNEGSKA (reference sequence). Trimming pared 0 bases from V and 5 bases from J, leaving 10 bases between. In nucleotides, the CDR3 is TGCAGTGCTAGAGATCCGGGGACGGAGACCCAGTACTTC. Amino acids: CSARDPGTETQYF.